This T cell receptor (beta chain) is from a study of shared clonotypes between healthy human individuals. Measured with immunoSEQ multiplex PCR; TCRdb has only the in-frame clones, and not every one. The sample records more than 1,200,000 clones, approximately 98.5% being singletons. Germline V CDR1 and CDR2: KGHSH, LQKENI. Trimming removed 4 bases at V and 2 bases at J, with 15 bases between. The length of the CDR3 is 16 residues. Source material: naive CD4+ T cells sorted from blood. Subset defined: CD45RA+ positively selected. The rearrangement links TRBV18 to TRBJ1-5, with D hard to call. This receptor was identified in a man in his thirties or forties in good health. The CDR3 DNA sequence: TGTGCCAGCTCACTAGCGGGGAACGGGGGCAATCAGCCCCAGCATTTT. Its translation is CASSLAGNGGNQPQHF.